The present entry profiles one TCR beta chain with its context. Its antigen is unidentified. The data stem from a study of T cell responses to AZD1222 COVID-19 vaccine. Study details: Second-dose intervals near 4 or 12 weeks were combined. Regarding the study as a whole: The study found vaccine-associated CD4 TCRs spanning spike, dominant at 160-218 and 743-854. Most donors were white British, females outnumbered males, and clonal diversity was possibly underestimated. Baseline seropositives among AZD1222 recipients totaled only five to seven.

The CDR3 runs to 13 residues. Between the trimmed V and J ends, which lost 5 bases and 4 bases, there was a span of 10 bases. Per the germline V gene, CDR1 is KGHSH and CDR2 is LQKENI. The table came from immunoSEQ multiplex PCR; TCRdb's copy has only in-frame clones and leaves some out. The table lists roughly 75,000 clones, about four fifths of them singletons. The V gene is TRBV18, the J gene TRBJ2-3, with D hard to call. The source material was peripheral blood, sampled on day 0 of AZD1222 vaccination. The TCR comes from an adult in good health. The CDR3 sequence is CASSLGTADTQYF. The CDR3 DNA is TGTGCCAGCTCATTAGGTACGGCAGATACGCAGTATTTT.